These 25 T cell receptor beta chains share one sample of origin, sequenced in a study of blood T cell repertoires in COVID-19 (dated by TCRdb to between 2020 and 2021). Library creation used the immunoSEQ multiplex PCR assay. TCRdb limited this immuneACCESS table to in-frame rearrangements with V and J called. A share of clones is missing; checked studies link under half to unresolved V genes, and the rest is unexplained. This sample is represented by hundreds of thousands of clones; approximately 88% of them were singletons. Jointly, the top ten make up roughly 1.2% of the sample. Material for sequencing was peripheral blood. The receptors shown here come from a man aged 40-50 years with acute or convalescent COVID-19.

The chain uses TRBV7-2 and TRBJ1-2, with a possible D match to TRBD1 (6 bases). The CDR3 contains 14 residues. CDR1 and CDR2 from the germline V gene are SGHTA and FQGNSA. Between the trimmed V and J ends, which lost 5 bases and 2 bases, there was a span of 12 bases. The CDR3 loop is CASSPRGGNYGYTF. The CDR3 DNA sequence: TGTGCCAGCAGCCCCAGGGGCGGGAACTATGGCTACACCTTC.

J is TRBJ2-7 and V is TRBV5-1; 7 bases are shared with TRBD1. Germline V gene sequence: CDR1 SGHRS, CDR2 YFSETQ. Trimming cost V 2 bases and J 1 base; bases outside gene matches: 3. This CDR3 has 14 residues. CDR3 residues: CASSFEDRSYEQYF. In DNA form, the CDR3 reads TGCGCCAGCAGCTTCGAGGACAGGTCCTACGAGCAGTACTTC.

This clone was counted between two and nine times. This chain links TRBV6-6 with TRBJ1-5; D may be TRBD1 (5 bases). The CDR3 length is 15 residues. Trimming took 0 bases from V and 2 from J, leaving 8 bases between them. Germline CDR1 and CDR2: MNHNY and SVGAGI (reference sequence). CDR3 DNA: TGTGCCAGCAGTTACTCGACAGCCCGCAATCAGCCCCAGCATTTT. Translating gives CASSYSTARNQPQHF.

The J gene is TRBJ1-5, the V gene TRBV19, with D possibly being TRBD1 (6 bases). V shed 4 bases and J shed 7 bases, with 14 bases lying between them. This CDR3 spans 14 amino acids. Germline CDR1 is LNHDA and CDR2 is SQIVND (reference sequence). The CDR3 DNA follows: TGTGCCAGTAGTAGTCAGGGGTCGGGGCAGCCCCAGCATTTT. As protein: CASSSQGSGQPQHF.

This clone was seen more than once but under ten times. The chain employs TRBV19 and TRBJ2-1; D not certain. V shed 8 bases and J shed 0 bases, with 14 bases lying between them. Germline assignment: CDR1 LNHDA and CDR2 SQIVND (reference sequence). The CDR3 loop spans 15 amino acids. CDR3 amino acids: CASEPATSSYNEQFF. DNA for the CDR3: TGTGCCAGTGAGCCAGCGACGAGCTCCTACAATGAGCAGTTCTTC.

The chain has TRBV3-1 (or the pseudogene TRBV3-2) and TRBJ1-4, with 9 bases identical to TRBD1. The length of the CDR3 is 15 residues. Germline CDR1 is LGHDT and CDR2 is YNNKEL (reference sequence). Trimming at V came to 5 bases and at J to 7 bases, leaving 8 bases not matched to a gene. The CDR3 region has the DNA TGTGCCAGCAGCGACCGGGACAGGGAGGGTGAAAAACTGTTTTTT. It specifies CASSDRDREGEKLFF.

The chain is built from TRBV19 and TRBJ1-5, with 7 bases identical to TRBD1. This CDR3 spans 18 amino acids. Germline V lookup: CDR1 LNHDA, CDR2 SQIVND (reference sequence). The V gene end was trimmed by 7 bases and the J gene end by 0 bases; junction bases not matched to a gene: 15. In nucleotides, the CDR3 is TGTGCCAGTACCCCTACAGGGGCCCACTCTTATAGCAATCAGCCCCAGCATTTT. As protein: CASTPTGAHSYSNQPQHF.

The rearrangement uses TRBV6-6 and TRBJ2-2; possible D gene TRBD2, 5 bases. Trimming removed 5 bases from V and 6 bases from J, with 10 bases in between. The CDR3 has 13 amino acids. Germline V gives CDR1 MNHNY, CDR2 SVGAGI (reference sequence). Here the CDR3 DNA reads TGTGCCAGCAGTCCTCTAGCATCCGGGGAGCTGTTTTTT. Translated, it gives CASSPLASGELFF.

The genes are TRBV5-4 and TRBJ2-3; tentative D call: TRBD2 (5 bases). Between the trimmed V and J ends, which lost 5 bases and 4 bases, there was a span of 5 bases. Germline V gene data show CDR1 as SGHNT and CDR2 as YYREEE (reference sequence). The CDR3 consists of 11 residues. The CDR3 DNA sequence: TGTGCCAGCAGACTAGCAGATACGCAGTATTTT. This sequence encodes CASRLADTQYF.

The V gene is TRBV11-2, the J gene TRBJ2-2; the match to TRBD1 covers 8 bases. This CDR3 has 18 residues. V lost 3 bases, J lost 0 bases, and 9 bases stayed unmatched. The V gene's germline CDR1 is SGHAT and CDR2 FQNNGV. The CDR3 protein is CASSFPGTGSSNTGELFF. Here the CDR3 DNA reads TGTGCCAGCAGCTTTCCCGGGACAGGAAGCTCGAACACCGGGGAGCTGTTTTTT.

This clone occurred once. The chain joins TRBV15 to TRBJ1-1; TRBD1 might be the D (6 bases). Germline lookup yields CDR1 LNHNV and CDR2 YYDKDF (reference sequence). This CDR3 is built from 14 residues. V was shortened by 2 bases and J by 5 bases, with 12 bases between the two germline ends. The CDR3: CATSRQGQRTEAFF. DNA of the CDR3: TGTGCCACCAGCAGACAGGGGCAGAGGACTGAAGCTTTCTTT. Variable domain in full (rest from reference TRBV15 and TRBJ1-1): DAMVIQNPRYQVTQFGKPVTLSCSQTLNHNVMYWYQQKSSQAPKLLFHYYDKDFNNEADTPDNFQSRRPNTSFCFLDIRSPGLGDTAMYLCATSRQGQRTEAFFGQGTRLTVV.

This rearrangement joins TRBV11-2 to TRBJ1-4; maybe TRBD1 (5 bases). The CDR3 length is 16 residues. Germline CDR1 SGHAT, CDR2 FQNNGV. The V gene lost 4 bases and the J gene lost 5 bases, with 17 bases spanning the gap. CDR3 nucleotide sequence: TGTGCCAGCAGCTCCAACACAGGTTACAGAAATGAAAAACTGTTTTTT. Translated: CASSSNTGYRNEKLFF.

DNA for the CDR3: TGTGCCAGCAGTTTGGGGACAGGGGGCTTTTTGGGTAATGAGCAGTTCTTC. It yields the protein CASSLGTGGFLGNEQFF. The chain couples TRBV28 to TRBJ2-1; 12 bases are shared with TRBD1. The germline gives CDR1 MDHEN, CDR2 SYDVKM. The CDR3 runs 17 residues. Losses at the gene ends were 3 bases for V and 7 bases for J; bases not matched to a gene: 10. Based on the CDR3 plus reference TRBV28 and TRBJ2-1, the full variable domain is DVKVTQSSRYLVKRTGEKVFLECVQDMDHENMFWYRQDPGLGLRLIYFSYDVKMKEKGDIPEGYSVSREKKERFSLILESASTNQTSMYLCASSLGTGGFLGNEQFFGPGTRLTVL.

The chain joins TRBV27 to TRBJ1-2; 10 bases are a match to TRBD1. The ends lost 3 bases at V and 6 bases at J; junction bases unmatched: 7. The CDR3 is 15 residues long. Germline CDR1 and CDR2: MNHEY and SMNVEV (reference sequence). The DNA for the CDR3 is TGTGCCAGCAGTTTGTCGGACAGGGGGAGGGATGGCTACACCTTC. It specifies CASSLSDRGRDGYTF.

This sequence joins TRBV7-3 and TRBJ1-2, with D unclear. Trimming took off 2 bases at V and 8 bases at J, with 15 bases between the two ends. The length of the CDR3 is 14 residues. Looked up from germline, CDR1 is SGHTA and CDR2 is FQGTGA. The CDR3 sequence: CASSLGPGRGGYTF. Here the CDR3 DNA reads TGTGCCAGCAGCTTAGGACCTGGGAGAGGAGGCTACACCTTC.

The V and J genes are TRBV27 and TRBJ2-3, with D unclear. Deletions cut 1 base from V and 6 bases from J, with 5 bases between. Germline V gene sequence: CDR1 MNHEY, CDR2 SMNVEV (reference sequence). This CDR3 is 12 amino acids long. The CDR3 region is CASSLYGDTQYF. CDR3 sequence (DNA): TGTGCCAGCAGTTTATACGGGGATACGCAGTATTTT.

This rearrangement joins TRBV19 to TRBJ2-7; 12 nucleotides match TRBD2. J gave up 2 bases and V 3 bases, and 2 bases lay outside the gene matches. The CDR3 totals 15 residues. CDR1 LNHDA and CDR2 SQIVND come from the germline V gene (reference sequence). The CDR3 spells CASSMTSGGAYEQYF. CDR3 sequence (DNA): TGTGCCAGTAGTATGACTAGCGGGGGAGCCTACGAGCAGTACTTC.

A single count supports this clone. This sequence joins TRBV3-1 (or the pseudogene TRBV3-2) and TRBJ2-7, with 12 nucleotides matching TRBD2. V trimming: 0 bases; J trimming: 3 bases; junction bases outside the gene matches: 3. The CDR3 consists of 16 residues. Germline-derived CDR1 and CDR2 are LGHDT and YNNKEL (reference sequence). The CDR3 loop reads CASSQDVTSGGYEQYF. The CDR3 DNA sequence: TGTGCCAGCAGCCAAGATGTGACTAGCGGGGGCTACGAGCAGTACTTC.

CDR3 in amino acids: CASSAPGVGGAFF. CDR3 nucleotide sequence: TGTGCCAGCAGCGCTCCGGGCGTAGGGGGAGCTTTCTTT. The chain employs TRBV9 and TRBJ1-1, with a weak D call TRBD1 (6 bases). V gave up 3 bases and J gave up 10 bases, with 16 bases separating them. The germline V gene has CDR1 SGDLS and CDR2 YYNGEE. The CDR3 length is 13 residues.

The rearrangement joins TRBV6-5 to TRBJ2-3; 11 bases are shared with TRBD2. The CDR3 has 15 residues. Germline CDR1 is MNHEY and CDR2 is SVGAGI. Losses at the gene ends were 5 bases for V and 4 bases for J; bases not matched to a gene: 5. The CDR3 loop is CASSRNSGRADTQYF. CDR3 nucleotide sequence: TGTGCCAGCAGTCGGAATAGCGGGAGGGCAGATACGCAGTATTTT.

The rearrangement links TRBV27 to TRBJ1-5; D unclear. The germline gives CDR1 MNHEY, CDR2 SMNVEV (reference sequence). The V gene lost 4 bases and the J gene lost 0 bases, with 10 bases spanning the gap. This CDR3 comprises 15 residues. The CDR3 loop reads CASSSGDYSNQPQHF. CDR3 sequence (DNA): TGTGCCAGCAGTTCCGGGGATTATAGCAATCAGCCCCAGCATTTT.

V is TRBV4-3 and J is TRBJ2-5; 8 nucleotides line up with TRBD1. Germline assignment: CDR1 LGHNA and CDR2 YSLEER. The CDR3 runs 15 residues. The ends lost 1 base at V and 3 bases at J; junction bases unmatched: 4. DNA for the CDR3: TGCGCCAGCAGCCAAGGGGACAGGACGGAAGAGACCCAGTACTTC. It codes for CASSQGDRTEETQYF.

V usage is TRBV2 and J usage is TRBJ1-1; the match to TRBD1 covers 7 bases. Germline CDR1 SNHLY, CDR2 FYNNEI. The CDR3 has 15 residues. J lost 1 base, V lost 3 bases, and 5 bases had no gene match. The CDR3 loop is CASSDLRGRNTEAFF. Written as DNA, the CDR3 is TGTGCCAGCAGTGACCTCAGGGGGAGGAACACTGAAGCTTTCTTT.

The table lists this clone with a count of one. CDR3 in DNA: TGTGCCAGCAGCTTGTCAGGAGGGCTTCAGCCCCAGCATTTT. Translation: CASSLSGGLQPQHF. The gene calls are TRBV5-6 and TRBJ1-5, with no clear D. Trimming took 1 base from V and 6 from J, leaving 11 bases between them. Germline-derived CDR1 and CDR2 are SGHDT and YYEEEE. There are 14 residues in the CDR3.

The chain couples TRBV4-3 to TRBJ1-4; 9 bases fit TRBD1. The V segment lost 0 bases and the J segment 8 bases; nucleotides outside the gene matches: 10. From germline, CDR1 is LGHNA and CDR2 YSLEER. The CDR3 consists of 17 residues. The CDR3 bases are TGCGCCAGCAGCCAAGAACTTTCGGGACAGGGTAACGAAAAACTGTTTTTT. Amino acids: CASSQELSGQGNEKLFF.